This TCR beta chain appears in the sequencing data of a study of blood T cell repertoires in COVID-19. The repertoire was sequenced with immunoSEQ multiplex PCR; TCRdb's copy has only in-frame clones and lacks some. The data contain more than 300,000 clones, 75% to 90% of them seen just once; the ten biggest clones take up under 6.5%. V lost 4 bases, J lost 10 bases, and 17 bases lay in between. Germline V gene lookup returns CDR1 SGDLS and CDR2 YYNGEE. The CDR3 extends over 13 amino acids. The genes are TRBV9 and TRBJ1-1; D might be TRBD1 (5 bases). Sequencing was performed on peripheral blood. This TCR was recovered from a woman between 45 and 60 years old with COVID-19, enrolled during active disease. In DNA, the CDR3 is TGTGCCAGCAGCCGGGACTCCGGATCTGGAGCTTTCTTT. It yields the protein CASSRDSGSGAFF. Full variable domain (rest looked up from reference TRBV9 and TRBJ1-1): DSGVTQTPKHLITATGQRVTLRCSPRSGDLSVYWYQQSLDQGLQFLIQYYNGEERAKGNILERFSAQQFPDLHSELNLSSLELGDSALYFCASSRDSGSGAFFGQGTRLTVV.